This T cell receptor beta chain is from a study of blood T cell repertoires in COVID-19. Data came from immunoSEQ multiplex PCR; TCRdb stores just in-frame clones and leaves some out. The table shows more than 300,000 clones, with over 70% occurring only once. Germline V lookup: CDR1 MNHEY, CDR2 SVGAGI. Trimming shortened V by 2 bases and J by 1 base, and 8 bases separated the two germline ends. The CDR3 length is 14 residues. The origin of this receptor is a woman between 50 and 59 years old with COVID-19, enrolled during active disease. Input material: peripheral blood. The chain couples TRBV6-5 to TRBJ1-1; no firm D call. CDR3 nucleotides: TGTGCCAGCAGTTACGTTAAGAGGAACACTGAAGCTTTCTTT. Residues: CASSYVKRNTEAFF.